The 6 T cell receptor beta chains below were found in one sample sequenced in a study of blood T cell repertoires in COVID-19. Assay used: immunoSEQ multiplex PCR; TCRdb lists only in-frame clones, some missing. The table records roughly 70,000 clones, approximately 91% of them present only once. Sequenced: peripheral blood. The receptors come from a man aged 45-65 years with COVID-19, enrolled during active disease.

Only one count was recorded for this clone. The gene calls are TRBV20-1 and TRBJ1-1, with D hard to call. V lost 3 bases to trimming and J lost 0 bases, with 17 bases between them. Germline V gene sequence: CDR1 DFQATT, CDR2 SNEGSKA (reference sequence). The CDR3 contains 16 residues. CDR3 in amino acids: CSASSGLLRMNTEAFF. The CDR3 nucleotides read TGCAGTGCTAGTTCGGGTCTTTTAAGGATGAACACTGAAGCTTTCTTT.

The chain couples TRBV19 to TRBJ1-5; the match to TRBD1 covers 7 bases. This CDR3 has 15 amino acids. J was trimmed by 3 bases and V by 3 bases; bases with no gene match: 5. Germline V lookup: CDR1 LNHDA, CDR2 SQIVND (reference sequence). The CDR3 bases are TGTGCCAGTAGTATTAGACAGGGCGTCAATCAGCCCCAGCATTTT. Encoded protein: CASSIRQGVNQPQHF.

This sequence joins TRBV4-3 and TRBJ2-2, with a possible D match to TRBD1 (5 bases). V gave up 1 base and J gave up 0 bases, with 12 bases separating them. The germline CDR1 and CDR2 sequences are LGHNA and YSLEER. The CDR3 has 17 residues. In nucleotides, the CDR3 is TGCGCCAGCAGCCAAGCTTTCCGGACAACGAACACCGGGGAGCTGTTTTTT. Translating it yields CASSQAFRTTNTGELFF.

This clone was seen a single time. The rearrangement uses TRBV19 and TRBJ1-5; 8 nucleotides match TRBD1. V lost 8 bases and J lost 4; bases outside the gene matches: 7. Germline CDR1 and CDR2: LNHDA and SQIVND (reference sequence). This CDR3 is 14 amino acids long. CDR3 DNA sequence: TGTGCCAGTGGACAGGGAGGAGGTAATCAGCCCCAGCATTTT. This codes for CASGQGGGNQPQHF.

The rearrangement joins TRBV19 to TRBJ2-5; D may be TRBD1 (6 bases). From germline, CDR1 is LNHDA and CDR2 SQIVND (reference sequence). Trimming removed 4 bases at V and 4 bases at J, with 10 bases between. The CDR3 has 13 residues. The CDR3 is CASSNVGGETQYF. Written as DNA, the CDR3 is TGTGCCAGTAGTAACGTAGGGGGAGAGACCCAGTACTTC.

The rearrangement links TRBV2 to TRBJ1-2; 7 nucleotides match TRBD1. This CDR3 is 12 amino acids long. From germline, CDR1 is SNHLY and CDR2 FYNNEI. The V and J ends lost 11 bases and 9 bases, in that order; junction bases with no gene match: 12. CDR3 DNA: TGTGCCCTCCAGGGGGACCAAGGGAGCTACACCTTC. Translating gives CALQGDQGSYTF.